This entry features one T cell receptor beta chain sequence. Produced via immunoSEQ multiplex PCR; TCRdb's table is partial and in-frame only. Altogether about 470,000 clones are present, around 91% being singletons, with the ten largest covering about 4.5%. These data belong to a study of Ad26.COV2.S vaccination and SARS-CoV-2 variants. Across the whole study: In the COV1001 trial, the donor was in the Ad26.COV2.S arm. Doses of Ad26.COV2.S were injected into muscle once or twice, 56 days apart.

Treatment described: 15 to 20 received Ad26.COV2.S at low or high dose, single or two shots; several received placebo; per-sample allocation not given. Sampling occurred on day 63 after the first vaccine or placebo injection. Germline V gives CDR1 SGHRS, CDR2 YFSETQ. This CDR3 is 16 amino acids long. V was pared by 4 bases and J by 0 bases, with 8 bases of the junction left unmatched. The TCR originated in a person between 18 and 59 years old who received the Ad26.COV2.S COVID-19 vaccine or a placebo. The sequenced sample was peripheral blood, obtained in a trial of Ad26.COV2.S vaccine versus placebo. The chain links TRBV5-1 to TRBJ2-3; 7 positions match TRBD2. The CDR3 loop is CASSGRGGRSTDTQYF. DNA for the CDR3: TGCGCCAGCAGCGGGAGGGGTGGACGAAGCACAGATACGCAGTATTTT.